These 30 T cell receptor beta chains were all obtained from the same sample, sequenced in a study of response to subunit inactivated influenza vaccine. TCRdb reprocessed the RT-PCR reads with MiXCR, giving one entry per CDR3 protein. In the table there are 500,000 or so distinct CDR3 sequences, 9.5% to 12% of which are singletons. Sequences were derived from PBMCs from blood, sampled more than 35 days after vaccination. The receptor source for this set is a man aged 50 or older who received an inactivated influenza vaccine.

This chain uses TRBV18 with TRBJ2-1; a possible D gene is TRBD2 (6 bases). CDR1 is KGHSH, CDR2 LQKENI, per germline. V was clipped by 1 base and J by 0 bases, with 16 bases between them. This CDR3 contains 18 residues. The CDR3 is CASSPRGSGTHSYNEQFF. The CDR3 nucleotides read TGTGCCAGCTCACCACGGGGTTCCGGGACTCACTCCTACAATGAGCAGTTCTTC. Filled out from reference TRBV18 and TRBJ2-1, the complete variable domain reads NAGVMQNPRHLVRRRGQEARLRCSPMKGHSHVYWYRQLPEEGLKFMVYLQKENIIDESGMPKERFSAEFPKEGPSILRIQQVVRGDSAAYFCASSPRGSGTHSYNEQFFGPGTRLTVL.

The CDR3 region has the DNA TGTGCCAGCAGGACATGGGCAGGAATTACTTCACCCCTCCACTTT. It specifies CASRTWAGITSPLHF. The chain recombines TRBV11-2 with TRBJ1-6; D ambiguous. This CDR3 contains 15 residues. Germline V gives CDR1 SGHAT, CDR2 FQNNGV. Between the trimmed V and J ends, which lost 6 bases and 9 bases, there was a span of 18 bases.

This clonotype appeared a few times. CDR3 DNA sequence: TGTGCCAGCAGCTTAGATCCGCGACTAGCGGCCTACAATGAGCAGTTCTTC. It translates to CASSLDPRLAAYNEQFF. The V and J genes are TRBV11-2 and TRBJ2-1, with 9 bases aligning to TRBD2. This CDR3 region has 17 residues. CDR1 is SGHAT, CDR2 FQNNGV, per germline. V was clipped by 0 bases and J by 2 bases; unmatched bases: 5.

This clonotype was detected many times. The genes are TRBV5-1 and TRBJ2-1; 7 nucleotides align to TRBD1. Germline CDR1 is SGHRS and CDR2 is YFSETQ. Unmatched junction bases numbered 8, after V lost 4 bases and J lost 10 bases. CDR3 size: 13 residues. CDR3 sequence: CASSTLQGTEQFF. DNA of the CDR3: TGCGCCAGCAGCACATTACAGGGGACGGAGCAGTTCTTC.

This clonotype was recorded many times. The junction and the germline gene differ at one end; a read error may be behind it. V gene TRBV6-1 combines with J gene TRBJ2-4; perhaps TRBD2 as D (5 bases). Germline CDR1 MNHNS, CDR2 SASEGT. The CDR3 sequence is 17 residues long. CDR3 nucleotides: TGTGCCATCAGTGAAGCCGGGAACCGGTTGGCCAAAAACATTCAGTACTTC. This encodes CAISEAGNRLAKNIQYF.

This clonotype was detected ten times or more. The chain uses TRBV5-5 and TRBJ2-5, with 11 bases aligning to TRBD2. The CDR3 totals 15 residues. Germline assignment: CDR1 SGHKS and CDR2 YYEKEE (reference sequence). J was trimmed by 2 bases and V by 4 bases; bases with no gene match: 4. CDR3 in amino acids: CASSPSGGRQETQYF. CDR3 in DNA: TGTGCCAGCAGCCCTAGCGGGGGGCGACAAGAGACCCAGTACTTC.

As to this clonotype: A read error may account for a junction end that differs from germline. The genes are TRBV7-9 and TRBJ2-5; TRBD2 is a possible D gene (6 bases). The CDR3 contains 11 residues. Germline loops: CDR1 SEHNR, CDR2 FQNEAQ (reference sequence). In DNA, the CDR3 is TGTGCCATCAGCGGGCTGGAGACCCAGTACTTC. This encodes CAISGLETQYF.

The chain carries TRBV28 and TRBJ2-2, with 7 nucleotides matching TRBD1. CDR1 and CDR2 (germline): MDHEN, SYDVKM. The CDR3 contains 16 residues. Losses at the gene ends were 5 bases for V and 0 bases for J; bases not matched to a gene: 6. The CDR3 DNA reads TGTGCCAGCAGTGTGGGACAGATAACGAACACCGGGGAGCTGTTTTTT. Translating it yields CASSVGQITNTGELFF.

This clonotype was seen a few times. The rearrangement uses TRBV5-1 and TRBJ1-6; the D is unclear. V lost 4 bases and J lost 7, with 12 bases in between. CDR1 is SGHRS and CDR2 is YFSETQ in the germline V gene. The CDR3 length is 14 residues. The CDR3 DNA reads TGCGCCAGCAGCCCCCGGACGGGAAATTCACCCCTCCACTTT. Its protein product is CASSPRTGNSPLHF.

This clonotype was counted many times. The genes are TRBV5-1 and TRBJ2-3; D is uncertain. The CDR3 contains 14 residues. The ends were cut back, 4 bases at V and 0 bases at J, with 9 bases in the middle. The V gene's germline CDR1 is SGHRS and CDR2 YFSETQ. For the CDR3, the DNA is TGCGCCAGCAGCCCATTGGGGAGCACAGATACGCAGTATTTT. Protein: CASSPLGSTDTQYF. The variable domain in full, with the rest retrieved from reference TRBV5-1 and TRBJ2-3, is KAGVTQTPRYLIKTRGQQVTLSCSPISGHRSVSWYQQTPGQGLQFLFEYFSETQRNKGNFPGRFSGRQFSNSRSEMNVSTLELGDSALYLCASSPLGSTDTQYFGPGTRLTVL.

At least ten counts were recorded for this clonotype. This rearrangement joins TRBV4-3 to TRBJ1-5; D is possibly TRBD1 (5 bases). V was pared by 0 bases and J by 3 bases, with 12 bases between. Per germline, CDR1 LGHNA and CDR2 YSLEER. The length of the CDR3 is 16 residues. The DNA for the CDR3 is TGCGCCAGCAGCCAAGATTGGGGCCGAGTCAATCAGCCCCAGCATTTT. Translating gives CASSQDWGRVNQPQHF.

The rearrangement joins TRBV29-1 to TRBJ2-2; 10 positions match TRBD1. The CDR3 is made up of 17 amino acids. Germline assignment: CDR1 SQVTM and CDR2 ANQGSEA. V shed 0 bases, J shed 3 bases, and the junction held 7 bases outside the gene matches. CDR3 in amino acids: CSVEELDRGTDTGELFF. As DNA, the CDR3 is TGCAGCGTTGAAGAACTGGACAGGGGGACGGACACCGGGGAGCTGTTTTTT.

V gene TRBV4-2 combines with J gene TRBJ2-2, with D unresolved. This CDR3 has 10 residues. The V end was cut by 8 bases, the J end by 4 bases, with 2 bases between. Germline lookup yields CDR1 LGHNA and CDR2 YNFKEQ. The CDR3 here is CASCTGELFF. CDR3 nucleotide sequence: TGTGCCAGCTGCACCGGGGAGCTGTTTTTT.

There are a few counts of this clonotype. The CDR3 DNA is TGTGCCAGCAGTAGGACTAGCGGGGGGAATGAGCAGTTCTTC. This gives the protein CASSRTSGGNEQFF. The chain joins TRBV11-2 to TRBJ2-1; TRBD2 matches at 14 bases. Per the germline V gene, CDR1 is SGHAT and CDR2 is FQNNGV. The junction had 2 bases not matched to a gene; V was cut back by 6 bases and J by 7 bases. The CDR3 is made up of 14 amino acids.

This clonotype was seen only a few times. The V and J genes are TRBV7-2 and TRBJ2-1; D might be TRBD2 (6 bases). The germline gives CDR1 SGHTA, CDR2 FQGNSA. Trimming pared 1 base from V and 6 bases from J, leaving 13 bases between. The length of the CDR3 is 15 residues. The CDR3 reads CASSLVGGGINEQFF. CDR3 coding DNA: TGTGCCAGCAGCTTAGTCGGTGGAGGGATCAATGAGCAGTTCTTC.

This clonotype was detected many times. The rearrangement links TRBV20-1 to TRBJ2-1; D unresolved. The V and J ends lost 1 base and 2 bases respectively, with 6 bases between them. The CDR3 extends over 13 amino acids. Germline assignment: CDR1 DFQATT and CDR2 SNEGSKA (reference sequence). The CDR3 loop reads CSARALTYNEQFF. The DNA of the CDR3 is TGCAGTGCTAGAGCGCTAACCTACAATGAGCAGTTCTTC.

The gene calls are TRBV7-2 and TRBJ2-2, with 10 nucleotides matching TRBD1. J was trimmed by 8 bases and V by 6 bases; bases with no gene match: 6. CDR1 is SGHTA, CDR2 FQGNSA, per germline. The CDR3 totals 14 residues. CDR3 nucleotide sequence: TGTGCCAGCAGGGCGACAGGGGGCCGGGGGGAGCTGTTTTTT. Translation: CASRATGGRGELFF. The whole variable domain, remainder taken from reference TRBV7-2 and TRBJ2-2, is GAGVSQSPSNKVTEKGKDVELRCDPISGHTALYWYRQSLGQGLEFLIYFQGNSAPDKSGLPSDRFSAERTGGSVSTLTIQRTQQEDSAVYLCASRATGGRGELFFGEGSRLTVL.

This clonotype was recorded a few times. J is TRBJ2-1 and V is TRBV29-1, with D tentatively TRBD2 (6 bases). Trimming cost V 3 bases and J 0 bases, with 18 bases left between them. CDR1 is SQVTM, CDR2 ANQGSEA, per germline. This CDR3 is built from 17 residues. The CDR3 DNA sequence: TGCAGCGTTGATGGGGGAGGCGGGTTAAGCTCCTACAATGAGCAGTTCTTC. Translating it yields CSVDGGGGLSSYNEQFF.

This clonotype was recorded a few times. This chain uses TRBV7-2 with TRBJ2-3, with D unclear. The CDR3 runs to 17 residues. Germline V gene data show CDR1 as SGHTA and CDR2 as FQGNSA. The V and J ends lost 0 bases and 4 bases respectively, with 17 bases between them. The DNA for the CDR3 is TGTGCCAGCAGCTTAGCTCGAAACCCCGCTTCGGCAGATACGCAGTATTTT. Protein product: CASSLARNPASADTQYF.

This clonotype was observed a few times. This chain connects TRBV6-2 or TRBV6-3 to TRBJ1-5; 10 bases agree with TRBD1. The CDR3 covers 15 residues. CDR1 and CDR2 from the germline V gene are MNHEY and SVGEGT. V dropped 8 bases and J dropped 3; count of bases not matched to a gene: 7. CDR3 region: CASRWGQGNNQPQHF. DNA for the CDR3: TGTGCCAGCCGTTGGGGACAGGGGAACAATCAGCCCCAGCATTTT.

The CDR3 DNA sequence: TGTGCCAGCAGTTTGGCGGGGCCATCTTCCTACGAGCAGTACTTC. Translating it yields CASSLAGPSSYEQYF. The rearrangement joins TRBV12-3 or TRBV12-4 to TRBJ2-7, with D possibly being TRBD2 (6 bases). This CDR3 is built from 15 residues. V was pared by 3 bases and J by 1 base, with 13 bases between.

The rearrangement joins TRBV12-3 or TRBV12-4 to TRBJ2-1; 9 nucleotides agree with TRBD1. The V segment lost 5 bases and the J segment 10 bases; nucleotides outside the gene matches: 6. The CDR3 is 13 residues long. The CDR3 bases are TGTGCCAGCAGTCTTCGGGACAGGGCCGAGCAGTTCTTC. This codes for CASSLRDRAEQFF.

This clonotype came up many times. The chain recombines TRBV15 with TRBJ2-5, with 8 bases identical to TRBD1. Per germline, CDR1 LNHNV and CDR2 YYDKDF (reference sequence). The CDR3 consists of 16 residues. Losses at the gene ends were 2 bases for V and 5 bases for J; bases not matched to a gene: 10. CDR3 loop: CATSRPLGQVSETQYF. DNA for the CDR3: TGTGCCACCAGCAGACCACTGGGACAGGTTTCGGAGACCCAGTACTTC.

The rearrangement links TRBV10-3 to TRBJ2-1; 10 bases fit TRBD2. The length of the CDR3 is 15 residues. V trimming: 6 bases; J trimming: 6 bases; junction bases outside the gene matches: 8. Germline CDR1 is ENHRY and CDR2 is SYGVKD. CDR3 residues: CAISLSGGSINEQFF. CDR3 DNA: TGTGCCATCAGCCTTAGCGGGGGGTCTATCAATGAGCAGTTCTTC.

This clonotype was detected a few times. V usage is TRBV6-5 and J usage is TRBJ2-1; TRBD2 matches at 10 bases. V shed 4 bases and J 3 bases; nucleotides not matched to a gene: 3. Germline CDR1 and CDR2: MNHEY and SVGAGI. The CDR3 length is 15 residues. CDR3 loop: CASSFGTSVYNEQFF. The CDR3 DNA follows: TGTGCCAGCAGTTTTGGGACTAGCGTCTACAATGAGCAGTTCTTC.

At least ten counts were recorded for this clonotype. The rearrangement joins TRBV7-2 to TRBJ1-4, with 9 bases fitting TRBD1. Germline V gene sequence: CDR1 SGHTA, CDR2 FQGNSA. The junction had 6 bases not matched to a gene; V was cut back by 5 bases and J by 5 bases. This CDR3 region has 15 residues. The CDR3 DNA reads TGTGCCAGCAGCCACAGGGGGCGTGAGAATGAAAAACTGTTTTTT. Translated, it gives CASSHRGRENEKLFF.

This clonotype showed up many times. The chain uses TRBV9 and TRBJ2-7, with D possibly being TRBD1 (6 bases). This CDR3 comprises 15 residues. Trimming stripped 3 bases from V and 2 bases from J, with 15 bases between. Looked up from germline, CDR1 is SGDLS and CDR2 is YYNGEE. DNA of the CDR3: TGTGCCAGCAGCGCCAACTTTGGGACACCCTACGAGCAGTACTTC. It yields the protein CASSANFGTPYEQYF.

This clonotype has a count of ten or more. The gene calls are TRBV24-1 and TRBJ2-2; no reliable D call. In germline, CDR1 is KGHDR, CDR2 SFDVKD. The CDR3 is 14 residues long. V was trimmed by 1 base and J by 7 bases, leaving 9 bases between them. The CDR3 coding sequence is TGTGCCACCAGTGATTTAAGGGAAGACGGGGAGCTGTTTTTT. Its protein is CATSDLREDGELFF.

The genes are TRBV18 and TRBJ2-2; D gene ambiguous. This CDR3 is 16 amino acids long. Germline CDR1 KGHSH, CDR2 LQKENI. V lost 2 bases and J lost 6, with 16 bases in between. CDR3 DNA sequence: TGTGCCAGCTCACCAACGCCTGGCGGATTTGCCGGGGAGCTGTTTTTT. It codes for CASSPTPGGFAGELFF.

This clonotype was detected only a few times. The rearrangement joins TRBV16 to TRBJ2-5, with D maybe TRBD2 (5 bases). The V end was cut by 4 bases, the J end by 2 bases, with 8 bases between. The germline V gene encodes CDR1 KGHSY and CDR2 FQNENV. This CDR3 region has 13 residues. This CDR3 reads CASSPEAQETQYF. As DNA, the CDR3 is TGTGCCAGCAGCCCGGAGGCTCAAGAGACCCAGTACTTC. Looking up the rest from reference TRBV16 and TRBJ2-5 gives the full variable domain: GEEVAQTPKHLVRGEGQKAKLYCAPIKGHSYVFWYQQVLKNEFKFLISFQNENVFDETGMPKERFSAKCLPNSPCSLEIQATKLEDSAVYFCASSPEAQETQYFGPGTRLLVL.